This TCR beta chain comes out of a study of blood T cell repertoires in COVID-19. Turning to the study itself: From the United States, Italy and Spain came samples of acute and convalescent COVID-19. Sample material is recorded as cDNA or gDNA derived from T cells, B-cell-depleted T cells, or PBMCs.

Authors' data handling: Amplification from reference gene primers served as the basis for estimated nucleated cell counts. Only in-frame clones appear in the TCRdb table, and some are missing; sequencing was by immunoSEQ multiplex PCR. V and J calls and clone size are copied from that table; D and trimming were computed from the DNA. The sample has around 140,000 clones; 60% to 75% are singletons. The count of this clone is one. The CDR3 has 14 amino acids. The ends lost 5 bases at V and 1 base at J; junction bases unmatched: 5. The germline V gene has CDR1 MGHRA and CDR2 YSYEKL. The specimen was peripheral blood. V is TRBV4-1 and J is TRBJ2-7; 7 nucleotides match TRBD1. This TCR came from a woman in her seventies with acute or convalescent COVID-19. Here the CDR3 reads CASSYQTGSYEQYF. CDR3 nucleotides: TGCGCCAGCAGCTACCAGACAGGGTCCTACGAGCAGTACTTC.